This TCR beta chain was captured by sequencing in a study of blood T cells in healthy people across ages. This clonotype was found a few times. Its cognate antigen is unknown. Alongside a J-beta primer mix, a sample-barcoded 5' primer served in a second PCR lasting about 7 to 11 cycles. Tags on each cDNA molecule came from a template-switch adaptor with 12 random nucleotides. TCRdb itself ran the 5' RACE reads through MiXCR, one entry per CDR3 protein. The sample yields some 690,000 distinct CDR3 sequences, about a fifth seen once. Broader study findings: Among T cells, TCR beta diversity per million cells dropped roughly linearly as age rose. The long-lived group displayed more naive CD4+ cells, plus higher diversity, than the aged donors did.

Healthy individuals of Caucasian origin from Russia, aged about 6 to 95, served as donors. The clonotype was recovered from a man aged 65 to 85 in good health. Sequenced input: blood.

The CDR3 nucleotides are TGTGCCAGCAGTTACGAGCCATATGAAAAACTGTTTTTT. It specifies CASSYEPYEKLFF. The V and J genes are TRBV6-2 or TRBV6-3 and TRBJ1-4, with D unclear. The V gene lost 2 bases and the J gene lost 6 bases, with 7 bases spanning the gap. This CDR3 contains 13 residues. The germline CDR1 and CDR2 sequences are MNHEY and SVGEGT.